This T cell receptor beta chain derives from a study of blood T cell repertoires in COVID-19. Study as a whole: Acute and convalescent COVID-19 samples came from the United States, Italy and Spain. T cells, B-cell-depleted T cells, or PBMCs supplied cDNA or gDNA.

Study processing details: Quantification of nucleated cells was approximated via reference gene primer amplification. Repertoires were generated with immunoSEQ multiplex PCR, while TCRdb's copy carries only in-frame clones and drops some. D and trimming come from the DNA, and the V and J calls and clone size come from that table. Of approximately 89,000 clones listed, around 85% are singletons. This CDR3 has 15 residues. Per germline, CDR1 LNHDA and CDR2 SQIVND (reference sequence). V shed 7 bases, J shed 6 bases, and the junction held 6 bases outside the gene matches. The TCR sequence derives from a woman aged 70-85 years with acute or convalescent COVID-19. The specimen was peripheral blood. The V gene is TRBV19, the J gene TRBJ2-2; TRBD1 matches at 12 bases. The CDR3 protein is CASTGQGAFAGELFF. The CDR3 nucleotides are TGTGCCAGTACGGGACAGGGGGCGTTTGCCGGGGAGCTGTTTTTT.